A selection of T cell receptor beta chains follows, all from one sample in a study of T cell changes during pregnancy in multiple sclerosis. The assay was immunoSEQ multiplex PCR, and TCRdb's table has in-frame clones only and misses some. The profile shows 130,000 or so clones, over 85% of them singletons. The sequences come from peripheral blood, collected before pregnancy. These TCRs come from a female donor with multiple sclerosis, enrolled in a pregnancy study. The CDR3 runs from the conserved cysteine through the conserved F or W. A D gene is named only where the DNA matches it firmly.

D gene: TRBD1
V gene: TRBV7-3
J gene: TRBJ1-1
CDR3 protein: CASSIGQGNTEAFF
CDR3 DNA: TGTGCCAGCAGCATCGGACAGGGGAACACTGAAGCTTTCTTT

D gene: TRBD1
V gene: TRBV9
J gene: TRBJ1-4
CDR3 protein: CASSEGQGLIEKLFF
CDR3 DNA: TGTGCCAGCAGCGAGGGACAGGGCCTAATTGAAAAACTGTTTTTT

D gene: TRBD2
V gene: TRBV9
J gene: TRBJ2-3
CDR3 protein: CASSAERLAGADTQYF
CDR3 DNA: TGTGCCAGCAGCGCCGAGAGGCTAGCGGGAGCAGATACGCAGTATTTT

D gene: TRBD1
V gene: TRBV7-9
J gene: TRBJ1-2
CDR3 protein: CASSSTGVGYTF
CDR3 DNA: TGTGCCAGCAGCTCGACAGGGGTTGGCTACACCTTC

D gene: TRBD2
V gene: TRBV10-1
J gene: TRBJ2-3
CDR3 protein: CASPGEREDLTDTQYF
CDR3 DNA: TGCGCCAGCCCCGGTGAACGGGAGGATTTAACAGATACGCAGTATTTT

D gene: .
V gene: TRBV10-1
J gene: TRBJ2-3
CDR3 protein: CASSVGRAGDTQYF
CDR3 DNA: TGCGCCAGCAGTGTGGGAAGGGCGGGTGATACGCAGTATTTT

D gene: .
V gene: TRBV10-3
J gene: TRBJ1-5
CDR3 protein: CAIKKGLDSNQPQHF
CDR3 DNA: TGTGCCATCAAAAAAGGACTCGATAGCAATCAGCCCCAGCATTTT

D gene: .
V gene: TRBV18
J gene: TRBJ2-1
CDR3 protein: CASSPDRSQQFF
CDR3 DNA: TGTGCCAGCTCACCCGACAGAAGTCAGCAGTTCTTC

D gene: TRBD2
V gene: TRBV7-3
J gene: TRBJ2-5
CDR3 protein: CASSTRLAGGETQYF
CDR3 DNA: TGTGCCAGCAGCACCCGACTAGCGGGAGGGGAGACCCAGTACTTC

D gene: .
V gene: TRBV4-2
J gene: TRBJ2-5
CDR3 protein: CASSLTRSISETQYF
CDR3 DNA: TGTGCCAGCAGCCTGACTAGGAGTATAAGCGAGACCCAGTACTTC